Below are 17 T cell receptor beta chains sequenced from a single sample in a study of shared clonotypes between healthy human individuals. The method was immunoSEQ multiplex PCR; TCRdb's version includes in-frame clones alone and lacks a portion of them. The sample has 2 million to 2.5 million clones; roughly 90% are singletons. Sequencing input: naive CD4+ T cells from PBMCs. Stated subset: CD45RA+ positively selected. All receptors derive from a man aged 18 to 29 in good health. Some clones in this sample may be carry-over from other donors' samples.

The chain carries TRBV10-3 and TRBJ2-5; 7 bases agree with TRBD2. CDR3 length: 15 amino acids. V trimming: 2 bases; J trimming: 5 bases; junction bases outside the gene matches: 8. In germline, CDR1 is ENHRY, CDR2 SYGVKD. CDR3 protein: CAISETGGSGETQYF. The CDR3 DNA reads TGTGCCATCAGTGAGACGGGCGGGAGCGGGGAGACCCAGTACTTC.

The chain uses TRBV4-3 and TRBJ2-7; 8 nucleotides agree with TRBD2. The V gene end was trimmed by 2 bases and the J gene end by 4 bases; junction bases not matched to a gene: 7. Germline CDR1 is LGHNA and CDR2 is YSLEER. There are 15 residues in the CDR3. In DNA form, the CDR3 reads TGCGCCAGCAGCCAATCAGCAGCGGGAGAATACGAGCAGTACTTC. Translated: CASSQSAAGEYEQYF.

Comment on this clone: This specimen includes other DNA sequences encoding the same CDR3. The V and J genes are TRBV7-2 and TRBJ2-5; D not resolved. The germline V gene encodes CDR1 SGHTA and CDR2 FQGNSA. The ends were cut back, 0 bases at V and 1 base at J, with 0 bases in the middle. CDR3 length: 12 amino acids. The CDR3 spells CASSLAQETQYF. For the CDR3, the DNA is TGTGCCAGCAGCTTAGCCCAAGAGACCCAGTACTTC.

The chain recombines TRBV7-2 with TRBJ2-3; D gene unclear. The CDR3 sequence is 12 residues long. The V gene's germline CDR1 is SGHTA and CDR2 FQGNSA. Trimming removed 5 bases from V and 11 bases from J, with 14 bases in between. This chain's CDR3 is CASSPSSSMQYF. CDR3 DNA: TGTGCCAGCAGCCCTAGTTCAAGCATGCAGTATTTT.

This clone was seen a few times. This chain joins TRBV30 and TRBJ1-5, with no clear D. Germline V gene lookup returns CDR1 GTSNPN and CDR2 SVGIG (reference sequence). CDR3 length: 15 residues. V dropped 3 bases and J dropped 3 bases, with 15 bases sitting between them. The CDR3 DNA follows: TGTGCCTGGAGCCCTGAAGGACCGACCAATCAGCCCCAGCATTTT. As protein: CAWSPEGPTNQPQHF.

In its sample, this clone was seen once. V and J are TRBV7-9 and TRBJ2-7, with 9 bases fitting TRBD2. Germline assignment: CDR1 SEHNR and CDR2 FQNEAQ (reference sequence). The CDR3 runs to 17 residues. Germline trimming cut 7 bases from V and 1 base from J; bases unmatched to any gene: 14. The DNA of the CDR3 is TGTGCCAGCATCCCCGAGGGGGGGCGGGAGGGTTCCTACGAGCAGTACTTC. Amino acid sequence: CASIPEGGREGSYEQYF.

The chain is built from TRBV9 and TRBJ2-5; tentatively, D is TRBD1 or TRBD2 (5 bases each). This CDR3 has 15 residues. CDR1 and CDR2 from the germline V gene are SGDLS and YYNGEE. V lost 3 bases and J lost 5, with 17 bases in between. CDR3 in amino acids: CASSASGTSGETQYF. The CDR3 nucleotides are TGTGCCAGCAGCGCCTCCGGGACGTCGGGGGAGACCCAGTACTTC.

The rearrangement uses TRBV28 and TRBJ1-1; the match to TRBD1 covers 7 bases. With 5 bases clipped from V and 7 bases from J, the junction kept 13 bases outside the gene matches. The CDR3 has 15 amino acids. In germline, CDR1 is MDHEN, CDR2 SYDVKM. CDR3 bases: TGTGCCAGCAGTCCGACAGGGTTGCGTATTATTGAAGCTTTCTTT. As protein: CASSPTGLRIIEAFF.

The gene calls are TRBV6-5 and TRBJ1-1; TRBD1 aligns across 9 bases. This CDR3 is built from 13 residues. V was clipped by 5 bases and J by 11 bases; unmatched bases: 9. Looked up from germline, CDR1 is MNHEY and CDR2 is SVGAGI. The CDR3 loop reads CASSRRDRADAFF. The CDR3 nucleotides read TGTGCCAGCAGTCGCCGGGACAGGGCCGACGCTTTCTTT.

The J gene is TRBJ1-4, the V gene TRBV19; D gene unclear. Trimming stripped 4 bases from V and 0 bases from J, with 12 bases between. Germline CDR1 LNHDA, CDR2 SQIVND (reference sequence). The CDR3 covers 16 residues. CDR3 region: CASSKITGATNEKLFF. For the CDR3, the DNA is TGTGCCAGTAGTAAAATCACGGGTGCAACTAATGAAAAACTGTTTTTT.

The chain joins TRBV28 to TRBJ2-5, with 11 bases aligning to TRBD2. Germline CDR1 is MDHEN and CDR2 is SYDVKM. The CDR3 extends over 14 amino acids. J gave up 5 bases and V 8 bases, and 7 bases lay outside the gene matches. The DNA of the CDR3 is TGTGCCAGCGCGACTAGCGGGGCCCAGGAGACCCAGTACTTC. Translated, it gives CASATSGAQETQYF.

The chain has TRBV30 and TRBJ2-5; 7 nucleotides align to TRBD2. The germline V gene has CDR1 GTSNPN and CDR2 SVGIG (reference sequence). CDR3 length equals 13 residues. With 3 bases clipped from V and 4 bases from J, the junction kept 5 bases outside the gene matches. The DNA for the CDR3 is TGTGCCTGGAGACGTTCGGGGGGAGAGACCCAGTACTTC. It specifies CAWRRSGGETQYF.

In regard to this clone: Other DNA sequences from this sample encode an identical CDR3 as well. This CDR3 is CASSLAGGGETQYF. In DNA form, the CDR3 reads TGTGCCAGCAGCTTAGCAGGGGGCGGAGAGACCCAGTACTTC. The rearrangement links TRBV7-2 to TRBJ2-5, with 7 bases fitting TRBD1. Germline V lookup: CDR1 SGHTA, CDR2 FQGNSA. The CDR3 runs to 14 residues. V lost 0 bases and J lost 4; bases outside the gene matches: 2.

The gene calls are TRBV30 and TRBJ2-5; 10 bases are a match to TRBD2. CDR3 size: 17 residues. Unmatched junction bases numbered 13, after V lost 3 bases and J lost 3 bases. In germline, CDR1 is GTSNPN, CDR2 SVGIG (reference sequence). The chain's CDR3 is CAWSIGWLAGVKETQYF. DNA for the CDR3: TGTGCCTGGAGCATAGGGTGGCTAGCGGGAGTAAAAGAGACCCAGTACTTC. The variable domain in full, completed from reference TRBV30 and TRBJ2-5, reads SQTIHQWPATLVQPVGSPLSLECTVEGTSNPNLYWYRQAAGRGLQLLFYSVGIGQISSEVPQNLSASRPQDRQFILSSKKLLLSDSGFYLCAWSIGWLAGVKETQYFGPGTRLLVL.

V usage is TRBV5-1 and J usage is TRBJ2-1; possible D gene TRBD2, 7 bases. The CDR3 spans 14 residues. With 5 bases removed from V and 6 bases from J, the gap between germline ends came to 15 bases. In germline, CDR1 is SGHRS, CDR2 YFSETQ. The CDR3 nucleotides are TGCGCCAGCAGTGGGGGCTGGGAGGGCAATGAGCAGTTCTTC. As protein: CASSGGWEGNEQFF.

The CDR3 sequence is CASSPRVQSYEQYF. CDR3 bases: TGTGCCAGCAGCCCGAGAGTCCAATCCTACGAGCAGTACTTC. The chain couples TRBV7-2 to TRBJ2-7; no clear D. Per the germline V gene, CDR1 is SGHTA and CDR2 is FQGNSA. Trimming stripped 5 bases from V and 1 base from J, with 12 bases between. The CDR3 totals 14 residues. Variable domain in full (rest from reference TRBV7-2 and TRBJ2-7): GAGVSQSPSNKVTEKGKDVELRCDPISGHTALYWYRQSLGQGLEFLIYFQGNSAPDKSGLPSDRFSAERTGGSVSTLTIQRTQQEDSAVYLCASSPRVQSYEQYFGPGTRLTVT.

This clone was seen only once. The rearrangement links TRBV18 to TRBJ2-7; D is ambiguous. CDR3 length: 13 residues. Germline-derived CDR1 and CDR2 are KGHSH and LQKENI. The V end was cut by 6 bases, the J end by 4 bases, with 13 bases between. The CDR3 DNA sequence: TGTGCCAGCTCTTCGCTGATACAGTACGAGCAGTACTTC. This codes for CASSSLIQYEQYF.